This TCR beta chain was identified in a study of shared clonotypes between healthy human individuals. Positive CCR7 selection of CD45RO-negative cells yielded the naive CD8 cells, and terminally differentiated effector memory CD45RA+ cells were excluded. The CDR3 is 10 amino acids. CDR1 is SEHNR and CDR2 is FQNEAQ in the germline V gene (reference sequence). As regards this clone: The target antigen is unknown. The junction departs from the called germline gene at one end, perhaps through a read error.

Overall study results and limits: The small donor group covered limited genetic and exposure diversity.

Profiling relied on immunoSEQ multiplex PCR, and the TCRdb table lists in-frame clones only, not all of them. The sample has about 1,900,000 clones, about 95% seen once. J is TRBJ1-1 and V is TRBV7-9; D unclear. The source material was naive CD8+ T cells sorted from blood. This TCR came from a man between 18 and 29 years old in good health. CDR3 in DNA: TGTGCCAGCAGCTTAAGCGAGACCCTCTTT. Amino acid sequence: CASSLSETLF.